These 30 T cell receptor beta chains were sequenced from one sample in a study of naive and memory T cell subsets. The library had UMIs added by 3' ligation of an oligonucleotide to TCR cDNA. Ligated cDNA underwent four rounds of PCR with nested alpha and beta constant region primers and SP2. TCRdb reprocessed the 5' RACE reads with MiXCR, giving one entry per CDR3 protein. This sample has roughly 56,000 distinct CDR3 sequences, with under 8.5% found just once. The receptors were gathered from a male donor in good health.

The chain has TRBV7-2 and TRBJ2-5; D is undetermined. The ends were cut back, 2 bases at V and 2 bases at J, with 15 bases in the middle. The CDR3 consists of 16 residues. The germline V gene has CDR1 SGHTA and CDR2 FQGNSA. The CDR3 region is CASSLPRAVKQETQYF. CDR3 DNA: TGTGCCAGCAGCTTACCACGGGCTGTGAAGCAAGAGACCCAGTACTTC.

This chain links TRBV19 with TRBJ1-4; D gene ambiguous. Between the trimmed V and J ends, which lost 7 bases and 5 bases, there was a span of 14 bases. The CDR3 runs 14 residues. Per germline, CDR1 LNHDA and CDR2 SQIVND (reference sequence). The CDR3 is CASTPTALNEKLFF. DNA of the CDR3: TGTGCCAGTACCCCGACCGCTTTAAATGAAAAACTGTTTTTT.

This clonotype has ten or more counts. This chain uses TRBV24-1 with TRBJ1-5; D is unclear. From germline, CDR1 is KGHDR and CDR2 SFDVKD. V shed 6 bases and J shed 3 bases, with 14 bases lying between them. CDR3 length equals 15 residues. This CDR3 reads CATSSGSGHNQPQHF. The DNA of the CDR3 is TGTGCCACCAGTAGTGGATCGGGCCACAATCAGCCCCAGCATTTT.

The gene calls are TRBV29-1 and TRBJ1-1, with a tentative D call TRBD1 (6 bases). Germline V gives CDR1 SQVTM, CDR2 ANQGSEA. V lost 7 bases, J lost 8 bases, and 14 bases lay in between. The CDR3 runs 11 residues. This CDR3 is CSAETGPEAFF. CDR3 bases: TGCAGCGCCGAGACAGGTCCCGAAGCTTTCTTT.

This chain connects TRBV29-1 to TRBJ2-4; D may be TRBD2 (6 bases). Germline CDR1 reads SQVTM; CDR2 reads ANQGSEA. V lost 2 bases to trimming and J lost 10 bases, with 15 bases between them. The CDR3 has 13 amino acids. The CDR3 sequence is CSVESTASDIQYF. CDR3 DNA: TGCAGCGTTGAATCGACGGCTAGCGATATTCAGTACTTC.

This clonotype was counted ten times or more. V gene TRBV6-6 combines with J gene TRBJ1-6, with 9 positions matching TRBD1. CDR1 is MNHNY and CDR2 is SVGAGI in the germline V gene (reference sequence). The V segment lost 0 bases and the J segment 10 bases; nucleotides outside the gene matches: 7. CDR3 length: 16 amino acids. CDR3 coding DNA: TGTGCCAGCAGTTACTCGGATCCGGACAGGGGCTCACCCCTCCACTTT. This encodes CASSYSDPDRGSPLHF.

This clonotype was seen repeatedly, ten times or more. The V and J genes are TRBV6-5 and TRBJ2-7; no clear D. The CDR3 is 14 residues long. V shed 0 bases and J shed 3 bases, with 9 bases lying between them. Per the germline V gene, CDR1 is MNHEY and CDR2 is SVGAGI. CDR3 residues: CASSYSAPSYEQYF. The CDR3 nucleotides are TGTGCCAGCAGTTACTCCGCCCCCAGCTACGAGCAGTACTTC.

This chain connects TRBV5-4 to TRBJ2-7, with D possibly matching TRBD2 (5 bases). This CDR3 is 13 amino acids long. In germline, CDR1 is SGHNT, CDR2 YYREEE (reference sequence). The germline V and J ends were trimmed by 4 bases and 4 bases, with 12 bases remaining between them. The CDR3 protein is CASSPGGTYEQYF. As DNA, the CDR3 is TGTGCCAGCAGCCCTGGAGGCACGTACGAGCAGTACTTC.

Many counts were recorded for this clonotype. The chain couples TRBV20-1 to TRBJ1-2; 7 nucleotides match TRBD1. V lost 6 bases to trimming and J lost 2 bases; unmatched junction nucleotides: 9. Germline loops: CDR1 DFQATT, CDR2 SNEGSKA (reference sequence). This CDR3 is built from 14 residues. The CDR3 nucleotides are TGCAGTGCCCGCCCTAGACAGGGAAACTATGGCTACACCTTC. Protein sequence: CSARPRQGNYGYTF.

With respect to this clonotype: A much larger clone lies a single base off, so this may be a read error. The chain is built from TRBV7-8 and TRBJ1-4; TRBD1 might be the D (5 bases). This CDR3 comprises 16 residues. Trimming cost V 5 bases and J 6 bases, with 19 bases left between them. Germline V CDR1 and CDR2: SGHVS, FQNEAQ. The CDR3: CASSPQWGLGDEKLFF. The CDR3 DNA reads TGTGCCAGCAGCCCCCAGTGGGGGTTGGGGGATGAAAAACTGTTTTTT.

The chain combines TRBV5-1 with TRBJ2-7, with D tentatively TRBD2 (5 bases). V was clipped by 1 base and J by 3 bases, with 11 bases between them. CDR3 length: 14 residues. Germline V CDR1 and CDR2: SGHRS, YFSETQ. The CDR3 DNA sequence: TGCGCCAGCAGCTTGCTAGGACGGGGCTACGAGCAGTACTTC. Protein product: CASSLLGRGYEQYF.

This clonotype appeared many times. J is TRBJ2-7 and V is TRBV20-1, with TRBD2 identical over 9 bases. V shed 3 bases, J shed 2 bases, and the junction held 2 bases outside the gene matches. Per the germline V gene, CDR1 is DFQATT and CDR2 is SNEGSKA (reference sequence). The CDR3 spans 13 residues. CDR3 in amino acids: CSARVAGAYEQYF. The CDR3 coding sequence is TGCAGTGCTAGGGTAGCGGGAGCCTACGAGCAGTACTTC.

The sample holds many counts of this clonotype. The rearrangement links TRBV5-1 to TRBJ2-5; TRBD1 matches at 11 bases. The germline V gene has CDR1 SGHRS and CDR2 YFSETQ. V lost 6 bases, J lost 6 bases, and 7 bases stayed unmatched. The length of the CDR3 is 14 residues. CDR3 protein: CASNPDRGPKTQYF. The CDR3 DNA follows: TGCGCCAGCAACCCGGACAGGGGGCCTAAGACCCAGTACTTC.

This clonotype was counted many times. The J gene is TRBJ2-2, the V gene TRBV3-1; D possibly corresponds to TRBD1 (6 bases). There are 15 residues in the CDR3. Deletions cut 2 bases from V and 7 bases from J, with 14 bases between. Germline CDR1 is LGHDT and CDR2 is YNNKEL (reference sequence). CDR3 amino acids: CASSQSEGDDGELFF. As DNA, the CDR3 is TGTGCCAGCAGCCAATCCGAGGGGGATGACGGGGAGCTGTTTTTT.

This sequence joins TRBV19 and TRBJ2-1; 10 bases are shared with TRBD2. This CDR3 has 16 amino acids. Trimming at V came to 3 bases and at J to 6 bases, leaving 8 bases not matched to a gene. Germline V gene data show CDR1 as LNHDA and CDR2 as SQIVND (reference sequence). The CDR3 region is CASSILAGDWANEQFF. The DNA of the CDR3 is TGTGCCAGTAGTATCCTAGCGGGGGATTGGGCCAATGAGCAGTTCTTC. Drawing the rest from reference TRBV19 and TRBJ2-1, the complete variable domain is DGGITQSPKYLFRKEGQNVTLSCEQNLNHDAMYWYRQDPGQGLRLIYYSQIVNDFQKGDIAEGYSVSREKKESFPLTVTSAQKNPTAFYLCASSILAGDWANEQFFGPGTRLTVL.

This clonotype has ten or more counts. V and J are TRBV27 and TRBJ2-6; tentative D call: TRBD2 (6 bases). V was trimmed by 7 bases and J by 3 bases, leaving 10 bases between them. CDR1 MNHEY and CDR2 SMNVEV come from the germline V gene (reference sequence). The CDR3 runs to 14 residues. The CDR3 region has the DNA TGTGCCAGCACAGGGACTCTTGGGGCCAACGTCCTGACTTTC. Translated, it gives CASTGTLGANVLTF. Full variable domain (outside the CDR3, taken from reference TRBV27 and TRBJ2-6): EAQVTQNPRYLITVTGKKLTVTCSQNMNHEYMSWYRQDPGLGLRQIYYSMNVEVTDKGDVPEGYKVSRKEKRNFPLILESPSPNQTSLYFCASTGTLGANVLTFGAGSRLTVL.

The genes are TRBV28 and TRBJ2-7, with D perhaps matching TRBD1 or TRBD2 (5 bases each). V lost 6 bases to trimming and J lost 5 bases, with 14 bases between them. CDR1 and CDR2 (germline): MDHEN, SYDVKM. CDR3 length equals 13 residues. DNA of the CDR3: TGTGCCAGCAGCCTGGTGGGGGTCCACGAGCAGTACTTC. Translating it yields CASSLVGVHEQYF. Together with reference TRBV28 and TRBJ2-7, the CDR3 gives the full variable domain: DVKVTQSSRYLVKRTGEKVFLECVQDMDHENMFWYRQDPGLGLRLIYFSYDVKMKEKGDIPEGYSVSREKKERFSLILESASTNQTSMYLCASSLVGVHEQYFGPGTRLTVT.

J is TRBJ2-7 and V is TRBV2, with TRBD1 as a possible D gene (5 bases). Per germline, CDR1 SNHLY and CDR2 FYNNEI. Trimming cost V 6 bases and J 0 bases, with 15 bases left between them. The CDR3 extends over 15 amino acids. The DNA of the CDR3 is TGTGCCAGCAGCGCCAGGGCAGTGAGCTCCTACGAGCAGTACTTC. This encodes CASSARAVSSYEQYF.

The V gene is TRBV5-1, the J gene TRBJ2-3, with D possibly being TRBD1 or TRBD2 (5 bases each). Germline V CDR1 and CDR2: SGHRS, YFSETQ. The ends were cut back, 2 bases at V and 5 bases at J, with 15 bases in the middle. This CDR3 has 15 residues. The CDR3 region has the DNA TGCGCCAGCAGCTTTTTCGGGGCTCCTGAAGATACGCAGTATTTT. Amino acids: CASSFFGAPEDTQYF.

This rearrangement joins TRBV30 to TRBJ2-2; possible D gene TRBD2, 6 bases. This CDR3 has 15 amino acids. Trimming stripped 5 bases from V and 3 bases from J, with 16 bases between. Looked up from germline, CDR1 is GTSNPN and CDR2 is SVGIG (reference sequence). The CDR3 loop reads CAWEAAGRDTGELFF. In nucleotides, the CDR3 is TGTGCCTGGGAGGCTGCGGGGAGAGACACCGGGGAGCTGTTTTTT.

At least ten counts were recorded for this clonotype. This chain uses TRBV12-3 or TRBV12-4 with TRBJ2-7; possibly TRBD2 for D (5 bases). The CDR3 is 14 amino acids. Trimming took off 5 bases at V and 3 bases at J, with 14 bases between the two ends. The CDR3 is CASSLDKRGYEQYF. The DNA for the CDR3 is TGTGCCAGCAGTCTTGACAAACGGGGCTACGAGCAGTACTTC.

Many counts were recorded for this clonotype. The DNA of the CDR3 is TGCGCCAGCAGCCAGGAAGCGGGACCGAACACCGGGGAGCTGTTTTTT. Translated, it gives CASSQEAGPNTGELFF. The V gene is TRBV4-1, the J gene TRBJ2-2; the match to TRBD2 covers 7 bases. The CDR3 runs 16 residues. Germline V CDR1 and CDR2: MGHRA, YSYEKL. V lost 3 bases and J lost 0; bases outside the gene matches: 4.

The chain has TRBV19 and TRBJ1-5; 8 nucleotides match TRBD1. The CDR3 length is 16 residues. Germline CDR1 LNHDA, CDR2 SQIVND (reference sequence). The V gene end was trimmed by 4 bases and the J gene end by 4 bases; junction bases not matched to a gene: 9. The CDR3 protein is CASSTEYRGKNQPQHF. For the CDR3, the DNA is TGTGCCAGTAGTACCGAATACAGGGGGAAGAATCAGCCCCAGCATTTT.

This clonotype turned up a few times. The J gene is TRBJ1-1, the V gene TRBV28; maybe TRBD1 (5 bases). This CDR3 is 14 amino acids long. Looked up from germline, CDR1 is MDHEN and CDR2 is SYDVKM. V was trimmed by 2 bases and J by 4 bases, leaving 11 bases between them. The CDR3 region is CASSLDLGGTEAFF. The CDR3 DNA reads TGTGCCAGCAGTTTAGACCTGGGGGGCACTGAAGCTTTCTTT.

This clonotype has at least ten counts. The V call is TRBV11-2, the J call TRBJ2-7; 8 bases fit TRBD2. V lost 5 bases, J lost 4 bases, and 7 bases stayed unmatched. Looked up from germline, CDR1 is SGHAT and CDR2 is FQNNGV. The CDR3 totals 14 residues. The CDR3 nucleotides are TGTGCCAGCAGCCTCACGGGAGGGCCTTACGAGCAGTACTTC. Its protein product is CASSLTGGPYEQYF.

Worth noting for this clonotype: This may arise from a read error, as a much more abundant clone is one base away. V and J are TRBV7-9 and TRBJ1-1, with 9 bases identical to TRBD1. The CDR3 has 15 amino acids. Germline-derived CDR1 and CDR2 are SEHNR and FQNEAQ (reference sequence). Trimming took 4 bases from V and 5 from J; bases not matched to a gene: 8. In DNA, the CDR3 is TGTGCCAGCAGCTCAGCCCCCGGGACAGGGACTGAAGCTTTCTTT. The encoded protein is CASSSAPGTGTEAFF.

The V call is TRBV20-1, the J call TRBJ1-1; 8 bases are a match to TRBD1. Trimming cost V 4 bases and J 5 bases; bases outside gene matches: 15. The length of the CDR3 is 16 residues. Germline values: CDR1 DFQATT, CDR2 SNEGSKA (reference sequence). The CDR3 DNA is TGCAGTGCTATAGGGTACGCGGACAGGGTTTTTACTGAAGCTTTCTTT. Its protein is CSAIGYADRVFTEAFF.

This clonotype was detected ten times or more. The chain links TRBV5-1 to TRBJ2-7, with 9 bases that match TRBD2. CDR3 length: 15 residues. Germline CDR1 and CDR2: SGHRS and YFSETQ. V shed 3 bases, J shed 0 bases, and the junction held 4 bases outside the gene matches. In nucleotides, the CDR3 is TGCGCCAGCAGCTATTCTAGCGGGAACTCCTACGAGCAGTACTTC. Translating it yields CASSYSSGNSYEQYF. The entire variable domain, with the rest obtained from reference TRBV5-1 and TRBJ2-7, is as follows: KAGVTQTPRYLIKTRGQQVTLSCSPISGHRSVSWYQQTPGQGLQFLFEYFSETQRNKGNFPGRFSGRQFSNSRSEMNVSTLELGDSALYLCASSYSSGNSYEQYFGPGTRLTVT.

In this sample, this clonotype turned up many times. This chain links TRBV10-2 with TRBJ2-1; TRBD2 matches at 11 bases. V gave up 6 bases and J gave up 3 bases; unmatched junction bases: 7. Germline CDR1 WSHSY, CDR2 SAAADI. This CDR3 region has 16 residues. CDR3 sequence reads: CASRHATSGDYNEQFF. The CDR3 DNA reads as TGCGCCAGCAGGCACGCGACTAGCGGGGACTACAATGAGCAGTTCTTC.

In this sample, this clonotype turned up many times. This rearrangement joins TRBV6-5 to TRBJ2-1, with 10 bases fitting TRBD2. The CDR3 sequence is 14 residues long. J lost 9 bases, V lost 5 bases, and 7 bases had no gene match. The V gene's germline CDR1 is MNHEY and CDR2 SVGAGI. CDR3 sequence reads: CASSQSGRAGEQFF. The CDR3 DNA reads TGTGCCAGCAGTCAAAGCGGGAGGGCCGGTGAGCAGTTCTTC.